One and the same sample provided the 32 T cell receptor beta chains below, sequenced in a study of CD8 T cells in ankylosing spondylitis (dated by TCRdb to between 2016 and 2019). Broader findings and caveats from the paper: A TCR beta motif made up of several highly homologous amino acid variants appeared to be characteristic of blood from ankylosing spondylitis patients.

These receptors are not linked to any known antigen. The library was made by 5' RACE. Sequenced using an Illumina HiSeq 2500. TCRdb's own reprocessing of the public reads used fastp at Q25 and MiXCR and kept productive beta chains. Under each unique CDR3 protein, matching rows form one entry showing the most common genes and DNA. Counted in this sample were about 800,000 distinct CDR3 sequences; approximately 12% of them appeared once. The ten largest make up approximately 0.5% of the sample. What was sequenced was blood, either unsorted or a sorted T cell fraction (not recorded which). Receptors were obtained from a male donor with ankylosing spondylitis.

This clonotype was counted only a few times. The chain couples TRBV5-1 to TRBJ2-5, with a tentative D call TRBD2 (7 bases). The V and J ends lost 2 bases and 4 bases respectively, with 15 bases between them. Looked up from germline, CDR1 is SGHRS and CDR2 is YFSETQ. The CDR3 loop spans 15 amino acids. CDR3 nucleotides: TGCGCCAGCAGCTTTGGGTACAGGGAGGGAGAGACCCAGTACTTC. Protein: CASSFGYREGETQYF.

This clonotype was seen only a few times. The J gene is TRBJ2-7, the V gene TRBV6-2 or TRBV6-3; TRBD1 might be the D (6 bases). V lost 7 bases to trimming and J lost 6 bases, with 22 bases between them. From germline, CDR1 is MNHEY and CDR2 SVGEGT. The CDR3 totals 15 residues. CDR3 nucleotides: TGTGCCAGCATCATTGACCCCTTCAGGGGACGCGAGCAGTACTTC. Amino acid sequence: CASIIDPFRGREQYF.

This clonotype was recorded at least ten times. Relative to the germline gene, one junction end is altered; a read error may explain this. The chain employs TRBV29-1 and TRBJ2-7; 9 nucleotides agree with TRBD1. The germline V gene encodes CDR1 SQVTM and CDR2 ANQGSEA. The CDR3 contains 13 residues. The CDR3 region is CSVEGGQGISPLF. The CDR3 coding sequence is TGCAGCGTTGAAGGGGGACAGGGTATAAGCCCCCTTTTC.

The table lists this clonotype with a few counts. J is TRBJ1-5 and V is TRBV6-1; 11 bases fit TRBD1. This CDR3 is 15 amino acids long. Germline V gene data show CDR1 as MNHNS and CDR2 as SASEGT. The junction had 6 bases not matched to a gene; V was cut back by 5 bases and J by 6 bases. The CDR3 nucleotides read TGTGCCAGCAGTACCGGACAGGGGGCTAGTCAGCCCCAGCATTTT. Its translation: CASSTGQGASQPQHF.

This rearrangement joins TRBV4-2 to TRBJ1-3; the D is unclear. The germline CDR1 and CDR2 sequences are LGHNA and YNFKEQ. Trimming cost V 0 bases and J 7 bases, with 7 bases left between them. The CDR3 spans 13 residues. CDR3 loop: CASSQDRANTIYF. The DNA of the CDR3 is TGTGCCAGCAGCCAAGATAGGGCGAACACCATATATTTT.

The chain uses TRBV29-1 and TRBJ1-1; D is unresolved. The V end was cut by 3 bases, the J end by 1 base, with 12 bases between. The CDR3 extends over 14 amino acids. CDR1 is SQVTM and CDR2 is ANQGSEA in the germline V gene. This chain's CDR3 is CSVEGSNSNTEAFF. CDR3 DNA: TGCAGCGTTGAGGGGTCCAACTCGAACACTGAAGCTTTCTTT.

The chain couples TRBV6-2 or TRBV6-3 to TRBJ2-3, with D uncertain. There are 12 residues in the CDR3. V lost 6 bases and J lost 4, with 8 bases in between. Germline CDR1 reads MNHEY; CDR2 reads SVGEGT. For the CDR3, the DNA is TGTGCCAGCAGGACGGAGTCAGATACGCAGTATTTT. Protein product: CASRTESDTQYF.

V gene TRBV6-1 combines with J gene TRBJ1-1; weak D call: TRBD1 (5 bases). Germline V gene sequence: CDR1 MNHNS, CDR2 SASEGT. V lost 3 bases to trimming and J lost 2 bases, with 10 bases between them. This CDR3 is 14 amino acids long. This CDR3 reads CASSESTANTEAFF. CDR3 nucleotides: TGTGCCAGCAGTGAGTCGACAGCTAACACTGAAGCTTTCTTT.

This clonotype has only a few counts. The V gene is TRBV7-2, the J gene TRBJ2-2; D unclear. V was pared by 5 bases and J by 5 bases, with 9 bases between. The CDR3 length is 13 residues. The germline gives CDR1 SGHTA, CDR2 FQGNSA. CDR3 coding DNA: TGTGCCAGCAGCGGGGTTGGGACCGGGGAGCTGTTTTTT. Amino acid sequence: CASSGVGTGELFF.

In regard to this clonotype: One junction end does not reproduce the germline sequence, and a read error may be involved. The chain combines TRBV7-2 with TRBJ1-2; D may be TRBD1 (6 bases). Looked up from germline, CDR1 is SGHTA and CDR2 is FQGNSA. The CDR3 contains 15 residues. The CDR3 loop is CASSLSTRGNDGYTF. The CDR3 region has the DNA TGTGCCAGCAGCTTGAGTACCAGGGGTAACGATGGCTACACCTTC.

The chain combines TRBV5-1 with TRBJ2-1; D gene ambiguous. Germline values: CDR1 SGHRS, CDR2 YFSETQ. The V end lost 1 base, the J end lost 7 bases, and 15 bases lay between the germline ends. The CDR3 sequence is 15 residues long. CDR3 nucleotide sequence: TGCGCCAGCAGCTTGCTCCCCGGTGGTGGGAATGAGCAGTTCTTC. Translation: CASSLLPGGGNEQFF.

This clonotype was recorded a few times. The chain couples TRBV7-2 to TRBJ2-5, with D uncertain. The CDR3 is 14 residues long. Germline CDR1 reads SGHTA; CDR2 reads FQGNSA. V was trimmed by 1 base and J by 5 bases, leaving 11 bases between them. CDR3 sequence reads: CASSLVATYETQYF. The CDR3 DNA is TGTGCCAGCAGCTTAGTGGCTACGTATGAGACCCAGTACTTC.

The CDR3 loop reads CASSSLPDRAEVGYTF. CDR3 bases: TGCGCCAGCAGCTCACTACCGGACAGGGCGGAGGTGGGCTACACCTTC. The J gene is TRBJ1-2, the V gene TRBV5-1; 8 bases are a match to TRBD1. The CDR3 has 16 residues. Trimming removed 3 bases from V and 8 bases from J; junction bases left unmatched: 15. Germline CDR1 and CDR2: SGHRS and YFSETQ.

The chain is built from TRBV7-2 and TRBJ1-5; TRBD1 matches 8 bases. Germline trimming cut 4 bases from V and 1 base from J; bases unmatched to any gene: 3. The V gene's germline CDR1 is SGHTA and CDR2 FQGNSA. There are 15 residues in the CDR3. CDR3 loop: CASSSWTGSNQPQHF. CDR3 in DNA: TGTGCCAGCAGCTCCTGGACAGGGAGCAATCAGCCCCAGCATTTT.

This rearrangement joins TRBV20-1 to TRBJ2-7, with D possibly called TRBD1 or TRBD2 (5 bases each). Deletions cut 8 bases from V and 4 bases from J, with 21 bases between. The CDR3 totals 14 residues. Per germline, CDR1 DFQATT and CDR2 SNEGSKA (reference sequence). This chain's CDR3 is CSPLESGPVYEQYF. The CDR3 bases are TGCAGTCCGCTAGAGTCGGGACCAGTGTACGAGCAGTACTTC.

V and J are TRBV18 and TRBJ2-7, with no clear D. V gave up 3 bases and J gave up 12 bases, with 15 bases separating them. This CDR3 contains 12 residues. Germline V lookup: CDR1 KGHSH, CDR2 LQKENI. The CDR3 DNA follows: TGTGCCAGCTCACCCGGGCCGCGCGAATGGTACTTC. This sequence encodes CASSPGPREWYF.

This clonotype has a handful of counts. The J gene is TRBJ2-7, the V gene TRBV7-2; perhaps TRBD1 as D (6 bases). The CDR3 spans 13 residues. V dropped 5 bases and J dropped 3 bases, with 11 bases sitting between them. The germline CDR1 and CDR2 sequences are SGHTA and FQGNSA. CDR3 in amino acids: CASSGSRGYEQYF. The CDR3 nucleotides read TGTGCCAGCAGCGGTAGCAGGGGCTACGAGCAGTACTTC.

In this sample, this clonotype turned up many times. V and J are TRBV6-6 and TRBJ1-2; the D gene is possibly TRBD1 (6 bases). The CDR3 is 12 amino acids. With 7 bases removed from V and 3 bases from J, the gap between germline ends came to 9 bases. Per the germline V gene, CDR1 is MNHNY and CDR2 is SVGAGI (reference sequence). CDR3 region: CASKAGDYGYTF. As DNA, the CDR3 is TGTGCCAGCAAGGCAGGGGACTATGGCTACACCTTC.

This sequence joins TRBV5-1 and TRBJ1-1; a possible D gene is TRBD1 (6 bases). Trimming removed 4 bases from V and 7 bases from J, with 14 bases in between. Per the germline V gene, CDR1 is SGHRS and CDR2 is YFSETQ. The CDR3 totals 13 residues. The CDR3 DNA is TGCGCCAGCAGCCTTGAGGGGGGTATTGAAGCTTTCTTT. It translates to CASSLEGGIEAFF.

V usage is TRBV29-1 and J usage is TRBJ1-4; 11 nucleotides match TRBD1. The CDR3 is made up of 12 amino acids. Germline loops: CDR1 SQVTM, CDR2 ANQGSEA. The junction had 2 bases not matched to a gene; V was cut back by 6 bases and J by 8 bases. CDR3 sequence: CSVGQGVEKLFF. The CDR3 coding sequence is TGCAGCGTGGGACAGGGGGTGGAAAAACTGTTTTTT.

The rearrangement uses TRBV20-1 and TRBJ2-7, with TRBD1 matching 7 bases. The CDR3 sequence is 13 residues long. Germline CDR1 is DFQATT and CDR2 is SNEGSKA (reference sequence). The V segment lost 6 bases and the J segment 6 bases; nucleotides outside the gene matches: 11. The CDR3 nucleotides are TGCAGTGCAAAGCGTACAGGGGTCCGCGAGCAGTACTTC. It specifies CSAKRTGVREQYF.

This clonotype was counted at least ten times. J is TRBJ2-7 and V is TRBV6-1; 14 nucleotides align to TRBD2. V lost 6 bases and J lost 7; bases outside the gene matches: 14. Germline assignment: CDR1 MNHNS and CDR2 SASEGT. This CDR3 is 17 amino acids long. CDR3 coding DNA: TGTGCCAGCAGACAGACTAGCGGGAGGGCCCAATCGGGGGAGCAGTACTTC. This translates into CASRQTSGRAQSGEQYF.

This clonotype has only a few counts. The CDR3 here is CASRDLNTGELFF. In nucleotides, the CDR3 is TGCGCCAGCAGGGACTTAAACACCGGGGAGCTGTTTTTT. This chain uses TRBV10-1 with TRBJ2-2; D might be TRBD2 (5 bases). CDR1 and CDR2 from the germline V gene are WNHNN and SYGVQD (reference sequence). The CDR3 covers 13 residues. Trimming stripped 6 bases from V and 2 bases from J, with 7 bases between.

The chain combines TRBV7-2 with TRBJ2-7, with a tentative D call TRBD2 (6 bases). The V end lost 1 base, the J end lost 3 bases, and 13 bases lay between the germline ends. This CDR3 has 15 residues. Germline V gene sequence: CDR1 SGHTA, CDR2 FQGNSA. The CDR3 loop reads CASSLGFRGIYEQYF. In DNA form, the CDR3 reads TGTGCCAGCAGCTTAGGTTTTCGGGGGATCTACGAGCAGTACTTC.

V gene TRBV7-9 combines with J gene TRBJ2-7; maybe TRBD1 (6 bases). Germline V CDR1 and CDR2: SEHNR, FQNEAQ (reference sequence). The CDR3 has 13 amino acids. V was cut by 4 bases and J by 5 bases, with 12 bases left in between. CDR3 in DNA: TGTGCCAGCAGCTCCAGGGGAATGGACGAGCAGTACTTC. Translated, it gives CASSSRGMDEQYF.

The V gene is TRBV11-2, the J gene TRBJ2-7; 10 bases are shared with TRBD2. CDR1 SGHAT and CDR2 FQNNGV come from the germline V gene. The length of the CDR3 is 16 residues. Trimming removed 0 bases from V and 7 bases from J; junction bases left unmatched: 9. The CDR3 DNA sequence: TGTGCCAGCAGCTTAGAACTAGCGGGAACTAGGAGGGAGCAGTACTTC. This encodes CASSLELAGTRREQYF.

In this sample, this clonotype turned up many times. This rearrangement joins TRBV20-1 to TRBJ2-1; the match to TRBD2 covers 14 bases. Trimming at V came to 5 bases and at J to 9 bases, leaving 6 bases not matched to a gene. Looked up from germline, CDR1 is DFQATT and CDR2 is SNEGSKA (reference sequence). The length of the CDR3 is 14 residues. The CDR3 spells CSALTSGRVIEQFF. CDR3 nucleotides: TGCAGTGCTTTGACTAGCGGGAGGGTTATTGAGCAGTTCTTC.

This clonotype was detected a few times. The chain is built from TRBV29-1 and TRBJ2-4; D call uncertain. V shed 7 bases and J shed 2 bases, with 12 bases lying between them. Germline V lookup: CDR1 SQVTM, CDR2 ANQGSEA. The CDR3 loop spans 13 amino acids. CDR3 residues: CSAQDETKNIQYF. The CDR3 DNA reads TGCAGCGCCCAGGACGAAACCAAAAACATTCAGTACTTC. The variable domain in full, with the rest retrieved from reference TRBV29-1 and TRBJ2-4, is SAVISQKPSRDICQRGTSLTIQCQVDSQVTMMFWYRQQPGQSLTLIATANQGSEATYESGFVIDKFPISRPNLTFSTLTVSNMSPEDSSIYLCSAQDETKNIQYFGAGTRLSVL.

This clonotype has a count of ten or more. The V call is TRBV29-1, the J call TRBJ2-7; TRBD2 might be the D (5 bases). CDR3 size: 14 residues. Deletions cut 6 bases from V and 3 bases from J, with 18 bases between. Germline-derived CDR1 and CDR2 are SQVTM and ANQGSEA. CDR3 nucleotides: TGCAGCGTGGCCCCATGGAAGAGGGACTACGAGCAGTACTTC. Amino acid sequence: CSVAPWKRDYEQYF.

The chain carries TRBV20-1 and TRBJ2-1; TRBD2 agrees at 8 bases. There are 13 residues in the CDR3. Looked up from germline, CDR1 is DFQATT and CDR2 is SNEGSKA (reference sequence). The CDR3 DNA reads TGCAGATTAGCGGGGCGGTCCTACAATGAGCAGTTCTTC. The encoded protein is CRLAGRSYNEQFF.

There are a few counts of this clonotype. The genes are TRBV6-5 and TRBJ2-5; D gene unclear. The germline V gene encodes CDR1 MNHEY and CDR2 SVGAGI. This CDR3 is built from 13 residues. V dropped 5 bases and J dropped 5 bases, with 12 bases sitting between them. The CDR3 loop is CASSNGPRETQYF. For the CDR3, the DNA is TGTGCCAGCAGTAACGGGCCAAGGGAGACCCAGTACTTC.

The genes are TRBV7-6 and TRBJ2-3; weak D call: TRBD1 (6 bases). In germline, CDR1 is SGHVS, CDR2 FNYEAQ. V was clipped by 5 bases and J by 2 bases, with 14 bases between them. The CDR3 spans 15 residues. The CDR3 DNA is TGTGCCAGCAGCGACAGGACGGTATTCACAGATACGCAGTATTTT. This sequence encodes CASSDRTVFTDTQYF.